This is a list of T cell receptor beta chains from one sample in a study of chemoradiotherapy in HPV16-positive cancers. This table comes from immunoSEQ multiplex PCR, and its TCRdb copy is limited to in-frame clones, with some not included. This table holds around 860 clones, roughly a third found once. Collection of the sample occurred from a patient who underwent chemoradiotherapy. The receptors come from a human donor with HPV-associated anogenital cancer. Both conserved end residues are part of each CDR3. The D gene is left open where the match is weak. Size tells how often a clone was seen (once, few, many) or the class of an expanded clone, and some rows leave it out.

J,D,V,size,DNA,CDR3
TRBJ1-4,.,TRBV5-1,.,TGCGCCAGCAGCTTGGAGGAGGCAGGGCATTCTGAAAAACTGTTTTTT,CASSLEEAGHSEKLFF
TRBJ1-2,TRBD1,TRBV9,few,TGTGCCAGCAGCGTAGGGACAGGGAGTGGCTATGGCTACACCTTC,CASSVGTGSGYGYTF
TRBJ2-2,.,TRBV2,.,TGTGCCAGCAATCCCCAGGTGAACACCGGGGAGCTGTTTTTT,CASNPQVNTGELFF
TRBJ1-1,TRBD1,TRBV13,.,TGTGCCAGCAGAGCAGGGACAGAGATGAACACTGAAGCTTTCTTT,CASRAGTEMNTEAFF
TRBJ1-1,.,TRBV4-3,.,TGCGCCAGCAGCCAAGATGAGGCGATGAACACTGAAGCTTTCTTT,CASSQDEAMNTEAFF
TRBJ1-1,.,TRBV11-3,few,TGTGCCAGCAGCTTATCGGACTACACTGAAGCTTTCTTT,CASSLSDYTEAFF
TRBJ2-7,TRBD1,TRBV2,hyperexpanded,TGTGCCAGCACCGACAGGGTCGGCGAGCAGTACTTC,CASTDRVGEQYF
TRBJ2-7,.,TRBV2,.,TGTGCCAGCACGGAGCAGGGCTCTGGGTACGAGCAGTACTTC,CASTEQGSGYEQYF
TRBJ2-3,.,TRBV7-3,few,TGTGCCAGCTCCGAGGTGGGGGGCACAGATACGCAGTATTTT,CASSEVGGTDTQYF
TRBJ1-2,.,TRBV29-1,once,TGCAGCGTTGAAGAACAGGGAAACTATGGCTACACCTTC,CSVEEQGNYGYTF
TRBJ1-2,TRBD1,TRBV7-2,.,TGTGCCAGCAGCCTGACAGGGGGATATTATGGCTACACCTTC,CASSLTGGYYGYTF
TRBJ2-5,TRBD1,TRBV4-1,.,TGCGCCAGCAGCCAAGACCCGACAGGGTGGACCCAGTACTTC,CASSQDPTGWTQYF
TRBJ1-1,TRBD1,TRBV27,.,TGTGCCAGCAGTCCCAGGGGGGGGGATACTGAAGCTTTCTTT,CASSPRGGDTEAFF
TRBJ1-1,TRBD1,TRBV7-6,.,TGTGCCAGCAGCACGGGACAGGGATTGAACACTGAAGCTTTCTTT,CASSTGQGLNTEAFF
TRBJ1-2,.,TRBV28,few,TGTGCCAGCAGTTTCCAGGGACAACGCTACACCTTC,CASSFQGQRYTF
TRBJ1-1,.,TRBV5-1,.,TGCGCCAGCAGCTCGGACAGCCTTACAACTGAAGCTTTCTTT,CASSSDSLTTEAFF